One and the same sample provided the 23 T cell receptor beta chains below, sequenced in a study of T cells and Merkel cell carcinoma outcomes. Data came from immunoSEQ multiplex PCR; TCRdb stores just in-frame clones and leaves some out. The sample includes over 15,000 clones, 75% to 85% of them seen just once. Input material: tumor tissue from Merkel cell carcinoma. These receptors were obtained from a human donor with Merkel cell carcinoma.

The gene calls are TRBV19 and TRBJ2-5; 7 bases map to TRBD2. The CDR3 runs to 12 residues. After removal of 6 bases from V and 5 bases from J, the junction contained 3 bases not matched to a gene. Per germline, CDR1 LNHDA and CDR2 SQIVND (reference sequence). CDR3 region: CASRQAGETQYF. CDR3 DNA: TGTGCCAGTAGGCAAGCGGGGGAGACCCAGTACTTC.

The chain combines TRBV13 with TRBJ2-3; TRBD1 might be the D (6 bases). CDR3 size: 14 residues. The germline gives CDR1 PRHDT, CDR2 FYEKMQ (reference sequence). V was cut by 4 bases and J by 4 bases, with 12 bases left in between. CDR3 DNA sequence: TGTGCCAGCAGCTCACCAGGGGTCCCAGATACGCAGTATTTT. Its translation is CASSSPGVPDTQYF. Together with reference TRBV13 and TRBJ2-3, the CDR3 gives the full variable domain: AAGVIQSPRHLIKEKRETATLKCYPIPRHDTVYWYQQGPGQDPQFLISFYEKMQSDKGSIPDRFSAQQFSDYHSELNMSSLELGDSALYFCASSSPGVPDTQYFGPGTRLTVL.

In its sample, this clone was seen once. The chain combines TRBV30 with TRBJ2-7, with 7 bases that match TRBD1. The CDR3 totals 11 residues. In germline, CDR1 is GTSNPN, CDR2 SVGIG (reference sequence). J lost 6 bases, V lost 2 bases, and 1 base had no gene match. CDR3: CAWSSGGEQYF. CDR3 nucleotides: TGTGCCTGGAGTTCAGGGGGCGAGCAGTACTTC.

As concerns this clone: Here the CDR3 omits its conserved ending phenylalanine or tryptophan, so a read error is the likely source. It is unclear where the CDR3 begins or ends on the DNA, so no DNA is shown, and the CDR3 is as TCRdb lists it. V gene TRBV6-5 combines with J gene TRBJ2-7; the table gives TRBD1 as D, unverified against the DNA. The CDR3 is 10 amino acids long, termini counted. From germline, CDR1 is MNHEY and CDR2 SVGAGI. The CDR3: CASSLRTIII.

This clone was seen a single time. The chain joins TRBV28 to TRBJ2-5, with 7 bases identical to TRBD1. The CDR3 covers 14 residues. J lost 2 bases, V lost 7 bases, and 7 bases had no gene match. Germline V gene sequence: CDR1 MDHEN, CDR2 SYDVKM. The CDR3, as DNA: TGTGCCAGCATCCGTTACAGGGGTCAAGAGACCCAGTACTTC. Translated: CASIRYRGQETQYF.

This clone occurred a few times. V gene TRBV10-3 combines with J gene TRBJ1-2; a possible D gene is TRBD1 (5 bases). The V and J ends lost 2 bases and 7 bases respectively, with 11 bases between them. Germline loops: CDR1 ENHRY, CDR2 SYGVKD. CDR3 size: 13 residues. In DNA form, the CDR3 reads TGTGCCATCAGTGAGGGCTCGGGGCCTGGCTACACCTTC. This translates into CAISEGSGPGYTF.

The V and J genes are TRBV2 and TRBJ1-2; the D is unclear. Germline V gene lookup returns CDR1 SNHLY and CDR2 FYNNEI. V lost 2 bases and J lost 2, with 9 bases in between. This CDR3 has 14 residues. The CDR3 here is CASSETIGNYGYTF. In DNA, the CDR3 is TGTGCCAGCAGTGAAACGATCGGGAACTATGGCTACACCTTC. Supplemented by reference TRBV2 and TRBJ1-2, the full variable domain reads EPEVTQTPSHQVTQMGQEVILRCVPISNHLYFYWYRQILGQKVEFLVSFYNNEISEKSEIFDDQFSVERPDGSNFTLKIRSTKLEDSAMYFCASSETIGNYGYTFGSGTRLTVV.

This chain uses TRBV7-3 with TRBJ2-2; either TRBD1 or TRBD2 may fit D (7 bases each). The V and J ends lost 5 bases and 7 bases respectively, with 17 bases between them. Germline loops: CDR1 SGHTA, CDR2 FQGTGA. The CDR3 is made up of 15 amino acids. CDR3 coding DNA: TGTGCCAGCAGCCTAAGACAGGGAGGGGACGGGGAGCTGTTTTTT. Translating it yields CASSLRQGGDGELFF.

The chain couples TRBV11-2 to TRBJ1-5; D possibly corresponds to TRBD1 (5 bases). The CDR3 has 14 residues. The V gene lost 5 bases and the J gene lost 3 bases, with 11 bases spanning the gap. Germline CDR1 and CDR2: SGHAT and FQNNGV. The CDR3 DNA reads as TGTGCCAGCAGCACCGGGACTCCCAATCAGCCCCAGCATTTT. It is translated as CASSTGTPNQPQHF.

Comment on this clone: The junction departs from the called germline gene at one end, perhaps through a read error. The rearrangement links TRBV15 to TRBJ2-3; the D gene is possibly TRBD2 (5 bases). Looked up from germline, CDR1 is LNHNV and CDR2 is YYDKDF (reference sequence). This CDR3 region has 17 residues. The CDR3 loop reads CATSRDRASKGPDTQYF. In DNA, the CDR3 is TGTGCCACTAGCAGAGATCGGGCTAGCAAGGGCCCAGATACGCAGTATTTT.

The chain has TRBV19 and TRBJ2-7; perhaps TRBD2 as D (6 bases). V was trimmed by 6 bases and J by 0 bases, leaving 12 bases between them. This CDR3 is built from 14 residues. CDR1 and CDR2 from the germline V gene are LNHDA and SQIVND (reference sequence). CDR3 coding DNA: TGTGCCAGTAGCCTCGGACTAAACTCCTACGAGCAGTACTTC. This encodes CASSLGLNSYEQYF. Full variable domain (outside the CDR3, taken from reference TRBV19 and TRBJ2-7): DGGITQSPKYLFRKEGQNVTLSCEQNLNHDAMYWYRQDPGQGLRLIYYSQIVNDFQKGDIAEGYSVSREKKESFPLTVTSAQKNPTAFYLCASSLGLNSYEQYFGPGTRLTVT.

The DNA of the CDR3 is TGCGCCAGCAGCCTCTGGGACCGCATCTCTAGCACAGATACGCAGTATTTT. Translation gives CASSLWDRISSTDTQYF. J is TRBJ2-3 and V is TRBV5-1, with D perhaps given as TRBD1 or TRBD2 (5 bases each). Trimming cost V 4 bases and J 0 bases, with 18 bases left between them. CDR3 size: 17 residues. Germline V gene sequence: CDR1 SGHRS, CDR2 YFSETQ. Based on the CDR3 plus reference TRBV5-1 and TRBJ2-3, the full variable domain is KAGVTQTPRYLIKTRGQQVTLSCSPISGHRSVSWYQQTPGQGLQFLFEYFSETQRNKGNFPGRFSGRQFSNSRSEMNVSTLELGDSALYLCASSLWDRISSTDTQYFGPGTRLTVL.

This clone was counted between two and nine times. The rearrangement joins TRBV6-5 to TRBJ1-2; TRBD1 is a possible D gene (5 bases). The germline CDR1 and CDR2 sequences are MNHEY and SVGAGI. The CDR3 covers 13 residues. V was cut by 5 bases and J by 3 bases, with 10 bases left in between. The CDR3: CASSPGADYGYTF. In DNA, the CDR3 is TGTGCCAGCAGTCCCGGGGCGGACTATGGCTACACCTTC.

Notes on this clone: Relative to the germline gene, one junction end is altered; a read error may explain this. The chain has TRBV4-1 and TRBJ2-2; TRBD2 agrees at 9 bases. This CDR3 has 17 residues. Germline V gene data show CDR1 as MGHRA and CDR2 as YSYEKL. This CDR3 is CASSPRGGGAATGELFF. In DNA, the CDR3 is TGCGCCAGCAGCCCTAGGGGCGGGGGGGCGGCCACCGGGGAGTTGTTTTTT.

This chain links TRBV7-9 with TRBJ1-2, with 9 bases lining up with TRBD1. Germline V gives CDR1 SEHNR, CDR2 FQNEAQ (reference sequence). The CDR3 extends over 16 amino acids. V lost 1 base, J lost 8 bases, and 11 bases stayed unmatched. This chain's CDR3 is CASSLGGLQGARGYTF. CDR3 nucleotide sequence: TGTGCCAGCAGCTTAGGTGGATTACAGGGGGCGCGCGGCTACACCTTC.

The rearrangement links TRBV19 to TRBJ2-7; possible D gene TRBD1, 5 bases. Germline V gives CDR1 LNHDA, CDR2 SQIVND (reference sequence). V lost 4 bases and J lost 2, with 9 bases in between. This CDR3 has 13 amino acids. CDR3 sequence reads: CASSSSGPYEQYF. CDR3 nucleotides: TGTGCCAGTAGTAGCTCAGGGCCCTACGAGCAGTACTTC.

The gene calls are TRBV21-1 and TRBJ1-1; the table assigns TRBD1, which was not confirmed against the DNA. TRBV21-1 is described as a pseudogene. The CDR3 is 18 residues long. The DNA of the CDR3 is TGTGCCAGCAGCAAAGCAGACGGGACAGGGAACTATAACACTGAAGCTTTCTTT. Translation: CASSKADGTGNYNTEAFF.

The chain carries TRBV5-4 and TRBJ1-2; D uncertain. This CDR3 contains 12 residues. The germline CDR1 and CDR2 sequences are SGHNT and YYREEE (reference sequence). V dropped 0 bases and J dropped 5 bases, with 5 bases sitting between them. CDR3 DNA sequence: TGTGCCAGCAGCTTGGGTGTGTATGGCTACACCTTC. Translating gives CASSLGVYGYTF. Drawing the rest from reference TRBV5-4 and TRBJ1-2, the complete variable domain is ETGVTQSPTHLIKTRGQQVTLRCSSQSGHNTVSWYQQALGQGPQFIFQYYREEENGRGNFPPRFSGLQFPNYSSELNVNALELDDSALYLCASSLGVYGYTFGSGTRLTVV.

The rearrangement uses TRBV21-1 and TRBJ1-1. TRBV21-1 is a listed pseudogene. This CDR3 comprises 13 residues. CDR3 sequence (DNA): TGTGCCAGCAGCATAGAAGAGGGGTCTGAAGCTTTCTTT. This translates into CASSIEEGSEAFF.

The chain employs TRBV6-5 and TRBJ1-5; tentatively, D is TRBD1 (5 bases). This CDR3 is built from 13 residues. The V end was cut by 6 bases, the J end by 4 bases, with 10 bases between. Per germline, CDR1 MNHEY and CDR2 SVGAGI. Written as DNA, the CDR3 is TGTGCCAGCAGGGGACGGGAAAATCAGCCCCAGCATTTT. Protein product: CASRGRENQPQHF.

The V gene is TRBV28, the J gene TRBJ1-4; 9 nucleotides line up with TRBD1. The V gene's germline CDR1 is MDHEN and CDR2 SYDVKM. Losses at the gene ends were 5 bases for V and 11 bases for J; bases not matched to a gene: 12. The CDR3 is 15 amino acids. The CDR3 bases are TGTGCCAGCAGTCCCCGGACAGGGGCAAATTTGAAACTGTTTTTT. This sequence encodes CASSPRTGANLKLFF.

This CDR3 is CASSSRGTDTQYF. CDR3 nucleotides: TGTGCCAGCAGCTCGCGGGGCACAGATACGCAGTATTTT. V usage is TRBV7-9 and J usage is TRBJ2-3; a weak D match, TRBD2 (5 bases). The germline V gene has CDR1 SEHNR and CDR2 FQNEAQ (reference sequence). Between the trimmed V and J ends, which lost 4 bases and 1 base, there was a span of 6 bases. This CDR3 spans 13 amino acids.

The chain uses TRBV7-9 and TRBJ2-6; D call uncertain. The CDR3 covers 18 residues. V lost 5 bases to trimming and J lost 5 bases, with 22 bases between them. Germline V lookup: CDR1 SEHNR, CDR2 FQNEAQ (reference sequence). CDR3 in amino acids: CASSQVRYLTSRANVLTF. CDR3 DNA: TGTGCCAGCAGCCAAGTGAGATACCTGACAAGTCGGGCCAACGTCCTGACTTTC.